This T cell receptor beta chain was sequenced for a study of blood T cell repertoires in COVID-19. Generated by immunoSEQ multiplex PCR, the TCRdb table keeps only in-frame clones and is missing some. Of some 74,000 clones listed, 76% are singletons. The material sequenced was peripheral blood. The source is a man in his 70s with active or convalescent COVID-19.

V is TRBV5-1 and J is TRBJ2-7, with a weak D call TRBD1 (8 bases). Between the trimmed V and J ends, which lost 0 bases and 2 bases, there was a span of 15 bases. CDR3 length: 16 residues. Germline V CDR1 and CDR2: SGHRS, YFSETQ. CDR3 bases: TGCGCCAGCAGCTTGGCGTGGACAGGGACTACCTACGAGCAGTACTTC. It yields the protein CASSLAWTGTTYEQYF.